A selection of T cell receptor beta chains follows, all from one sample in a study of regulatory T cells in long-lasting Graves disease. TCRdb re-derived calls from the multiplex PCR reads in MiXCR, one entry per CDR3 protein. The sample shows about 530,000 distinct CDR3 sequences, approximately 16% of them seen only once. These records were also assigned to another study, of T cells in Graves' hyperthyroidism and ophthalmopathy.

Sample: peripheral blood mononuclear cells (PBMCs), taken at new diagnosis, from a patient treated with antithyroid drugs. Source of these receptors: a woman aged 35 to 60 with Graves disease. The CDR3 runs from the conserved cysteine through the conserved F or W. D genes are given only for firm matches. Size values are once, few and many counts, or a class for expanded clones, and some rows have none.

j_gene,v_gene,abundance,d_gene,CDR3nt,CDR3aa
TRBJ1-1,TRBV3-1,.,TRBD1,TGTGCCAGCTCTTGGACAGGGGGCGGGAGCGCTGAAGCTTTCTTT,CASSWTGGGSAEAFF
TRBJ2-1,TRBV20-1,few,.,TGCAGTGCTAACTCCCGGCGCAGCTCCTACAATGAGCAGTTCTTC,CSANSRRSSYNEQFF
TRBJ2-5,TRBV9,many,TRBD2,TGTGCCAGCAGCGTATTTGCGGGGGGGGCGAAAGAGACCCAGTACTTC,CASSVFAGGAKETQYF
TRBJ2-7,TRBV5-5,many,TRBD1,TGTGCCAGCAGCTCGACAGGGGGGTCGAACGAGCAGTACTTC,CASSSTGGSNEQYF
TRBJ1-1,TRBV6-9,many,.,TGTGCCAGCAGTTCCCCGAACAGGGCAGCTTTCTTT,CASSSPNRAAFF
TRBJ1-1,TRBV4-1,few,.,TGCGCCAGCAGCCAAGGGCCAGGTAGCGGTAGCACTGAAGCTTTCTTT,CASSQGPGSGSTEAFF
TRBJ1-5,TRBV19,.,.,TGTGCCAGTAGTTTCGCCGGGACACCAGTTAGCAATCAGCCCCAGCATTTT,CASSFAGTPVSNQPQHF
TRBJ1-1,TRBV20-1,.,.,TGCAGTGCGGTCGAGGAAATGAACACTGAAGCTTTCTTT,CSAVEEMNTEAFF
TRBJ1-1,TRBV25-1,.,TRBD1,TGTGCCAGCACTTTTTCTCAGGGGGCGACTGAAGCTTTCTTT,CASTFSQGATEAFF
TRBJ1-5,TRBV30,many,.,TGTGCCTGGAGTAGTGGGCTGTATCAGCCCCAGCATTTT,CAWSSGLYQPQHF
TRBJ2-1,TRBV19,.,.,TGTGCCAGTAGTATGGTCCTTAATGAGCAGTTCTTC,CASSMVLNEQFF
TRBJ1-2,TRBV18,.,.,TGTGTCAGCTCGCAAGGGGTTTATGGCTACACCTTC,CVSSQGVYGYTF